What follows are 31 T cell receptor beta chains derived from one specimen sequenced in a study of blood T cell repertoires in COVID-19 (TCRdb year 2020). Library construction relied on the immunoSEQ multiplex PCR assay. TCRdb limited this immuneACCESS table to in-frame rearrangements with V and J called. A share of clones is missing; checked studies link under half to unresolved V genes, and the rest is unexplained. The sample includes about 220,000 clones, with around 90% observed a single time. Roughly 2.7% of the sample is in the top ten clones. The sample consisted of PBMCs or T cells enriched from blood (not recorded which). Source of these receptors: a woman younger than 45 who had recovered from COVID-19.

The chain couples TRBV7-9 to TRBJ2-7, with D maybe TRBD2 (6 bases). Germline CDR1 is SEHNR and CDR2 is FQNEAQ (reference sequence). The CDR3 is made up of 16 amino acids. V lost 5 bases to trimming and J lost 1 base, with 18 bases between them. CDR3 region: CASSLSRDFASYEQYF. The CDR3 DNA reads TGTGCCAGCAGCCTGTCGCGGGACTTCGCGTCCTACGAGCAGTACTTC.

This chain joins TRBV7-9 and TRBJ1-1, with D possibly TRBD1 on 6 matching bases. The germline V gene has CDR1 SEHNR and CDR2 FQNEAQ (reference sequence). This CDR3 has 13 residues. Trimming cost V 3 bases and J 6 bases, with 11 bases left between them. DNA of the CDR3: TGTGCCAGCAGCTTGCGACAGGAGTCTGAAGCTTTCTTT. It specifies CASSLRQESEAFF. The variable domain in full, completed from reference TRBV7-9 and TRBJ1-1, reads DTGVSQNPRHKITKRGQNVTFRCDPISEHNRLYWYRQTLGQGPEFLTYFQNEAQLEKSRLLSDRFSAERPKGSFSTLEIQRTEQGDSAMYLCASSLRQESEAFFGQGTRLTVV.

The chain carries TRBV9 and TRBJ1-5; a possible D gene is TRBD1 (5 bases). Germline V gene lookup returns CDR1 SGDLS and CDR2 YYNGEE. CDR3 size: 14 residues. V shed 0 bases and J shed 5 bases, with 9 bases lying between them. The CDR3 here is CASSVGVGDQPQHF. The CDR3 bases are TGTGCCAGCAGCGTAGGTGTAGGGGATCAGCCCCAGCATTTT.

J is TRBJ1-2 and V is TRBV7-9; maybe TRBD1 (5 bases). Germline V gene sequence: CDR1 SEHNR, CDR2 FQNEAQ (reference sequence). This CDR3 has 16 amino acids. V shed 0 bases and J shed 2 bases, with 13 bases lying between them. CDR3 nucleotide sequence: TGTGCCAGCAGCTTAGCGACCGAGACAGAAAACTATGGCTACACCTTC. Protein product: CASSLATETENYGYTF.

The J gene is TRBJ2-7, the V gene TRBV27, with a tentative D call TRBD1 (5 bases). V lost 5 bases and J 1 base, leaving 9 bases between the germline ends. Germline lookup yields CDR1 MNHEY and CDR2 SMNVEV (reference sequence). This CDR3 comprises 13 residues. CDR3 residues: CASSAGISYEQYF. The CDR3 DNA reads TGTGCCAGCAGTGCAGGGATTTCCTACGAGCAGTACTTC.

This chain joins TRBV5-6 and TRBJ2-1; maybe TRBD1 (6 bases). V was pared by 0 bases and J by 6 bases, with 19 bases between. This CDR3 region has 17 residues. In germline, CDR1 is SGHDT, CDR2 YYEEEE. DNA for the CDR3: TGTGCCAGCAGCTTGGCCTTCGACAGGTCCCCGAGCAATGAGCAGTTCTTC. Amino acid sequence: CASSLAFDRSPSNEQFF.

This clone has more than one count but fewer than ten. This chain connects TRBV27 to TRBJ1-5; a weak D match, TRBD1 (5 bases). This CDR3 region has 14 residues. CDR1 is MNHEY, CDR2 SMNVEV, per germline (reference sequence). V lost 9 bases and J 6 bases, leaving 18 bases between the germline ends. The CDR3 protein is CASRVGGSSQPQHF. The CDR3, as DNA: TGTGCCAGTCGAGTGGGGGGGTCGAGTCAGCCCCAGCATTTT.

The rearrangement links TRBV4-3 to TRBJ2-7; D possibly corresponds to TRBD1 (7 bases). CDR3 size: 17 residues. Trimming removed 0 bases from V and 2 bases from J, with 17 bases in between. CDR1 is LGHNA and CDR2 is YSLEER in the germline V gene. The CDR3 nucleotides read TGCGCCAGCAGCCAAGACTCCCGGGGGACAGACCCCTACGAGCAGTACTTC. Its protein product is CASSQDSRGTDPYEQYF.

The chain uses TRBV4-2 and TRBJ1-2; tentatively, D is TRBD1 (6 bases). Germline assignment: CDR1 LGHNA and CDR2 YNFKEQ. Trimming cost V 0 bases and J 5 bases, with 10 bases left between them. The CDR3 consists of 14 residues. CDR3 DNA sequence: TGTGCCAGCAGCCAAGATAACAGGGAGTATGGCTACACCTTC. Its translation is CASSQDNREYGYTF.

This chain connects TRBV19 to TRBJ2-1, with D tentatively TRBD1 (6 bases). The V end lost 4 bases, the J end lost 5 bases, and 12 bases lay between the germline ends. CDR1 and CDR2 from the germline V gene are LNHDA and SQIVND (reference sequence). The CDR3 is 14 residues long. CDR3 sequence: CASSNRDTNNEQFF. CDR3 coding DNA: TGTGCCAGTAGTAACCGGGACACTAACAATGAGCAGTTCTTC.

V usage is TRBV4-3 and J usage is TRBJ2-1; the match to TRBD2 covers 14 bases. The V and J ends lost 6 bases and 4 bases, in that order; junction bases with no gene match: 8. There are 17 residues in the CDR3. Germline assignment: CDR1 LGHNA and CDR2 YSLEER. The CDR3: CASRGRLAGGQYNEQFF. For the CDR3, the DNA is TGCGCCAGCAGGGGTAGACTAGCGGGGGGGCAATACAATGAGCAGTTCTTC.

The rearrangement joins TRBV19 to TRBJ1-4; no reliable D call. This CDR3 has 13 residues. Germline V gene lookup returns CDR1 LNHDA and CDR2 SQIVND (reference sequence). Between the trimmed V and J ends, which lost 3 bases and 5 bases, there was a span of 7 bases. CDR3 nucleotides: TGTGCCAGTAGTATCTACAGAAATGAAAAACTGTTTTTT. Translating gives CASSIYRNEKLFF.

This chain uses TRBV9 with TRBJ1-4; D might be TRBD1 (6 bases). The CDR3 has 15 amino acids. V was clipped by 0 bases and J by 8 bases, with 14 bases between them. Germline CDR1 and CDR2: SGDLS and YYNGEE. In DNA form, the CDR3 reads TGTGCCAGCAGCGTAGGGGCGGGGGCCCGAGAAAAACTGTTTTTT. This translates into CASSVGAGAREKLFF.

This clone has a handful of counts. This rearrangement joins TRBV4-3 to TRBJ1-2; TRBD1 agrees at 7 bases. V was clipped by 5 bases and J by 8 bases; unmatched bases: 11. CDR1 is LGHNA, CDR2 YSLEER, per germline. There are 14 residues in the CDR3. The CDR3 here is CASSARQGVEGYTF. CDR3 bases: TGCGCCAGCAGCGCGAGACAGGGAGTGGAAGGCTACACCTTC.

The chain employs TRBV4-1 and TRBJ2-5, with a tentative D call TRBD1 (5 bases). Between the trimmed V and J ends, which lost 6 bases and 5 bases, there was a span of 16 bases. CDR1 and CDR2 from the germline V gene are MGHRA and YSYEKL. This CDR3 region has 14 residues. The CDR3 coding sequence is TGCGCCAGCAGTCTCAGGGTGATGGGGGAGACCCAGTACTTC. This codes for CASSLRVMGETQYF.

The J gene is TRBJ1-1, the V gene TRBV7-9; TRBD1 aligns across 8 bases. The length of the CDR3 is 15 residues. J gave up 5 bases and V 2 bases, and 7 bases lay outside the gene matches. Germline CDR1 and CDR2: SEHNR and FQNEAQ (reference sequence). In DNA, the CDR3 is TGTGCCAGCAGCTTAATCAGGGGGCGTTGGACTGAAGCTTTCTTT. Encoded protein: CASSLIRGRWTEAFF.

The V and J genes are TRBV5-1 and TRBJ2-3, with 11 bases lining up with TRBD2. CDR1 is SGHRS, CDR2 YFSETQ, per germline. The CDR3 spans 16 residues. Germline trimming cut 4 bases from V and 4 bases from J; bases unmatched to any gene: 8. In nucleotides, the CDR3 is TGCGCCAGCAGCGCCCGACTAGCGGGGCCATCAGATACGCAGTATTTT. Its protein is CASSARLAGPSDTQYF.

This sequence joins TRBV6-1 and TRBJ2-2; 15 nucleotides line up with TRBD2. The germline V gene encodes CDR1 MNHNS and CDR2 SASEGT. The CDR3 spans 20 residues. V lost 3 bases and J lost 4; bases outside the gene matches: 12. The CDR3 DNA reads as TGTGCCAGCAGTGACCCTCGAGGGACTAGCGGGGGGCTGGGCACCGGGGAGCTGTTTTTT. The encoded protein is CASSDPRGTSGGLGTGELFF.

This clone was seen only once. The V and J genes are TRBV7-9 and TRBJ2-1; 9 bases map to TRBD1. This CDR3 is 15 amino acids long. CDR1 and CDR2 from the germline V gene are SEHNR and FQNEAQ (reference sequence). V trimming: 6 bases; J trimming: 5 bases; junction bases outside the gene matches: 8. CDR3 loop: CASSFGTGRNNEQFF. The CDR3 DNA reads TGTGCCAGCAGTTTTGGGACAGGGAGGAACAATGAGCAGTTCTTC.

V gene TRBV4-3 combines with J gene TRBJ1-2; D call uncertain. Germline values: CDR1 LGHNA, CDR2 YSLEER. This CDR3 contains 15 residues. Trimming stripped 0 bases from V and 5 bases from J, with 13 bases between. CDR3 sequence: CASSQENGSPYGYTF. DNA of the CDR3: TGCGCCAGCAGCCAAGAAAATGGGAGCCCATATGGCTACACCTTC.

This chain joins TRBV18 and TRBJ2-3; 7 nucleotides agree with TRBD1. CDR3 length: 16 residues. Per germline, CDR1 KGHSH and CDR2 LQKENI. The V gene end was trimmed by 3 bases and the J gene end by 3 bases; junction bases not matched to a gene: 9. CDR3 amino acids: CASSPTQGQGTDTQYF. The CDR3 DNA reads TGTGCCAGCTCACCGACACAGGGGCAGGGGACAGATACGCAGTATTTT.

The CDR3 DNA reads TGTGCCATCAGTGAGGCGGTTGACAGGACGAACACTGAAGCTTTCTTT. This sequence encodes CAISEAVDRTNTEAFF. The chain has TRBV10-3 and TRBJ1-1; maybe TRBD1 (6 bases). Germline CDR1 reads ENHRY; CDR2 reads SYGVKD. This CDR3 contains 16 residues. Trimming took 2 bases from V and 1 from J, leaving 14 bases between them.

The V call is TRBV5-1, the J call TRBJ2-7; 7 nucleotides match TRBD1. Germline lookup yields CDR1 SGHRS and CDR2 YFSETQ. The CDR3 is made up of 15 amino acids. V shed 0 bases, J shed 2 bases, and the junction held 5 bases outside the gene matches. CDR3 nucleotide sequence: TGCGCCAGCAGCTTGGTTCAGGGGGTGACCTACGAGCAGTACTTC. It translates to CASSLVQGVTYEQYF.

V gene TRBV20-1 combines with J gene TRBJ2-5; D is unclear. Germline V gives CDR1 DFQATT, CDR2 SNEGSKA (reference sequence). Trimming stripped 5 bases from V and 4 bases from J, with 5 bases between. The CDR3 sequence is 10 residues long. The CDR3 region is CSAPSETQYF. The CDR3 bases are TGCAGTGCTCCCTCAGAGACCCAGTACTTC.

This chain joins TRBV4-3 and TRBJ2-3; 12 bases align to TRBD2. V gave up 1 base and J gave up 4 bases; unmatched junction bases: 6. Germline CDR1 and CDR2: LGHNA and YSLEER. The CDR3 extends over 17 amino acids. CDR3 DNA sequence: TGCGCCAGCAGCCAAGCTCTAGCGGGGGGGCCATCAGATACGCAGTATTTT. It specifies CASSQALAGGPSDTQYF.

The chain joins TRBV11-1 to TRBJ2-3; TRBD1 might be the D (6 bases). V was cut by 1 base and J by 2 bases, with 13 bases left in between. The CDR3 spans 16 residues. Germline values: CDR1 SGHAT, CDR2 FQDESV (reference sequence). CDR3 protein: CASSLGQVAVTDTQYF. The CDR3 nucleotides read TGTGCCAGCAGCTTAGGACAGGTCGCAGTCACAGATACGCAGTATTTT. The entire variable domain, with the rest obtained from reference TRBV11-1 and TRBJ2-3, is as follows: EAEVAQSPRYKITEKSQAVAFWCDPISGHATLYWYRQILGQGPELLVQFQDESVVDDSQLPKDRFSAERLKGVDSTLKIQPAELGDSAMYLCASSLGQVAVTDTQYFGPGTRLTVL.

The chain is built from TRBV4-1 and TRBJ2-1; TRBD2 is a possible D gene (6 bases). The germline V gene has CDR1 MGHRA and CDR2 YSYEKL. The V and J ends lost 0 bases and 1 base respectively, with 16 bases between them. This CDR3 spans 18 amino acids. The CDR3 DNA sequence: TGCGCCAGCAGCCAAGAGGCTCCCCCCGCGGGGTCCTACAATGAGCAGTTCTTC. This codes for CASSQEAPPAGSYNEQFF.

The rearrangement joins TRBV11-2 to TRBJ2-7; no firm D call. V was trimmed by 5 bases and J by 0 bases, leaving 17 bases between them. The CDR3 loop spans 16 amino acids. CDR1 and CDR2 (germline): SGHAT, FQNNGV. CDR3 region: CASSPRGVLSSYEQYF. The CDR3 nucleotides are TGTGCCAGCAGCCCGAGAGGAGTTCTAAGCTCCTACGAGCAGTACTTC.

This clone appeared a single time. The chain has TRBV4-2 and TRBJ1-6, with 7 nucleotides matching TRBD1. The germline V gene has CDR1 LGHNA and CDR2 YNFKEQ. The J segment lost 4 bases and the V segment lost 2 bases, leaving 2 bases of the junction unmatched. CDR3 length equals 15 residues. The CDR3 nucleotides read TGTGCCAGCAGCCAACTGACAGGGTATAATTCACCCCTCCACTTT. This encodes CASSQLTGYNSPLHF.

The chain uses TRBV27 and TRBJ2-1; D remains ambiguous. The CDR3 covers 17 residues. Between the trimmed V and J ends, which lost 4 bases and 7 bases, there was a span of 23 bases. CDR1 is MNHEY and CDR2 is SMNVEV in the germline V gene (reference sequence). The CDR3 DNA sequence: TGTGCCAGCAGTTACCCGGAGCACCCCCATGTGCTTAATGAGCAGTTCTTC. This gives the protein CASSYPEHPHVLNEQFF.

The V call is TRBV7-9, the J call TRBJ2-3; weak D call: TRBD1 (6 bases). CDR3 length equals 16 residues. The germline V gene encodes CDR1 SEHNR and CDR2 FQNEAQ (reference sequence). Trimming removed 7 bases at V and 2 bases at J, with 19 bases between. The CDR3 spells CASTTPRDTYTDTQYF. Written as DNA, the CDR3 is TGTGCCAGCACCACTCCCCGGGACACCTACACAGATACGCAGTATTTT. Full variable domain (outside the CDR3, taken from reference TRBV7-9 and TRBJ2-3): DTGVSQNPRHKITKRGQNVTFRCDPISEHNRLYWYRQTLGQGPEFLTYFQNEAQLEKSRLLSDRFSAERPKGSFSTLEIQRTEQGDSAMYLCASTTPRDTYTDTQYFGPGTRLTVL.